These 16 T cell receptor beta chains originate from one sample sequenced in a study of cytomegalovirus exposure and HLA in healthy donors. Measured with immunoSEQ multiplex PCR; TCRdb has only the in-frame clones, and not every one. This table has 200,000 to 300,000 clones, 90% appearing once. Sequenced input: PBMCs. Receptors originate from a woman aged 30 to 39 in good health and CMV-seronegative.

The chain recombines TRBV7-8 with TRBJ2-7; D gene uncertain. This CDR3 has 12 residues. CDR1 and CDR2 (germline): SGHVS, FQNEAQ. Trimming removed 1 base from V and 2 bases from J, with 3 bases in between. The CDR3 DNA is TGTGCCAGCAGCTTAGGGACCTACGAGCAGTACTTC. The encoded protein is CASSLGTYEQYF.

This chain uses TRBV5-4 with TRBJ2-7; 8 bases fit TRBD1. After removal of 4 bases from V and 3 bases from J, the junction contained 3 bases not matched to a gene. The germline V gene has CDR1 SGHNT and CDR2 YYREEE (reference sequence). The CDR3 contains 13 residues. For the CDR3, the DNA is TGTGCCAGCAGCGCGACAGGGGTCTACGAGCAGTACTTC. The encoded protein is CASSATGVYEQYF.

The chain is built from TRBV10-1 and TRBJ2-7; weak D call: TRBD1 (5 bases). Trimming removed 9 bases at V and 3 bases at J, with 15 bases between. The germline V gene has CDR1 WNHNN and CDR2 SYGVQD (reference sequence). This CDR3 is 13 amino acids long. The DNA for the CDR3 is TGCGCCAGGACCCGGACATATCACTACGAGCAGTACTTC. This codes for CARTRTYHYEQYF.

The chain carries TRBV6-5 and TRBJ2-1; 10 bases fit TRBD1. V shed 7 bases, J shed 8 bases, and the junction held 5 bases outside the gene matches. From germline, CDR1 is MNHEY and CDR2 SVGAGI. The CDR3 covers 13 residues. For the CDR3, the DNA is TGTGCCAGCACCGGGACAGGGGCGGATGAGCAGTTCTTC. Amino acid sequence: CASTGTGADEQFF.

This rearrangement joins TRBV11-3 to TRBJ1-2; TRBD1 matches at 9 bases. The CDR3 covers 14 residues. From germline, CDR1 is SGHNT and CDR2 YENEEA. Trimming at V came to 5 bases and at J to 4 bases, leaving 5 bases not matched to a gene. The CDR3 protein is CASSPGTGSYGYTF. CDR3 DNA sequence: TGTGCCAGCAGCCCCGGGACAGGGTCCTATGGCTACACCTTC.

This clone showed up just once. The chain joins TRBV5-6 to TRBJ2-1; 13 bases align to TRBD2. CDR1 and CDR2 from the germline V gene are SGHDT and YYEEEE. This CDR3 region has 16 residues. Losses at the gene ends were 2 bases for V and 1 base for J; bases not matched to a gene: 0. CDR3 nucleotide sequence: TGTGCCAGCAGCTTACTAGCGGGAGGGTCCTACAATGAGCAGTTCTTC. This translates into CASSLLAGGSYNEQFF.

This rearrangement joins TRBV11-3 to TRBJ2-2; D possibly matches TRBD1 or TRBD2 (5 bases each). This CDR3 region has 17 residues. Germline V lookup: CDR1 SGHNT, CDR2 YENEEA. Trimming stripped 1 base from V and 6 bases from J, with 18 bases between. The CDR3 reads CASSLASSGTVAGELFF. For the CDR3, the DNA is TGTGCCAGCAGCTTAGCTTCGTCAGGGACGGTCGCCGGGGAGCTGTTTTTT.

The chain links TRBV27 to TRBJ2-1; the match to TRBD2 covers 8 bases. Germline CDR1 MNHEY, CDR2 SMNVEV (reference sequence). Trimming cost V 5 bases and J 4 bases; bases outside gene matches: 10. CDR3 size: 16 residues. CDR3 protein: CASSPGLAWEYNEQFF. The DNA of the CDR3 is TGTGCCAGCAGTCCCGGACTAGCTTGGGAGTACAATGAGCAGTTCTTC.

The CDR3 protein is CASSPTLAPATDTQYF. The DNA of the CDR3 is TGCGCCAGCAGCCCCACCCTAGCGCCCGCCACAGATACGCAGTATTTT. V gene TRBV4-3 combines with J gene TRBJ2-3; maybe TRBD2 (6 bases). Germline V CDR1 and CDR2: LGHNA, YSLEER. V dropped 4 bases and J dropped 2 bases, with 16 bases sitting between them. The CDR3 consists of 16 residues.

V and J are TRBV9 and TRBJ2-2, with D possibly being TRBD1 (6 bases). CDR1 and CDR2 (germline): SGDLS, YYNGEE. V was cut by 4 bases and J by 4 bases, with 11 bases left in between. The CDR3 runs 14 residues. The CDR3 DNA follows: TGTGCCAGCAGCTCAGGGGTCGGCACCGGGGAGCTGTTTTTT. Its translation is CASSSGVGTGELFF. Together with reference TRBV9 and TRBJ2-2, the CDR3 gives the full variable domain: DSGVTQTPKHLITATGQRVTLRCSPRSGDLSVYWYQQSLDQGLQFLIQYYNGEERAKGNILERFSAQQFPDLHSELNLSSLELGDSALYFCASSSGVGTGELFFGEGSRLTVL.

V is TRBV7-6 and J is TRBJ2-1; 8 bases are shared with TRBD2. Germline assignment: CDR1 SGHVS and CDR2 FNYEAQ. This CDR3 spans 15 amino acids. Trimming took 8 bases from V and 5 from J; bases not matched to a gene: 11. The CDR3 sequence is CASGKTGGANNEQFF. DNA for the CDR3: TGTGCCAGCGGAAAAACGGGGGGGGCAAACAATGAGCAGTTCTTC.

The chain recombines TRBV18 with TRBJ2-4; TRBD1 agrees at 8 bases. The CDR3 loop spans 15 amino acids. Looked up from germline, CDR1 is KGHSH and CDR2 is LQKENI. The J segment lost 1 base and the V segment lost 3 bases, leaving 2 bases of the junction unmatched. The CDR3 region is CASSPRQGAKNIQYF. The CDR3 DNA reads as TGTGCCAGCTCACCTCGACAGGGGGCCAAAAACATTCAGTACTTC.

The J gene is TRBJ1-5, the V gene TRBV19; 7 bases fit TRBD1. Germline CDR1 is LNHDA and CDR2 is SQIVND (reference sequence). V was pared by 3 bases and J by 3 bases, with 5 bases of the junction left unmatched. The CDR3 covers 15 residues. Here the CDR3 reads CASSMPGTVNQPQHF. In DNA form, the CDR3 reads TGTGCCAGTAGTATGCCCGGGACAGTCAATCAGCCCCAGCATTTT.

This chain links TRBV4-3 with TRBJ2-2; 8 bases line up with TRBD2. The CDR3 is made up of 15 amino acids. V shed 8 bases and J 6 bases; nucleotides not matched to a gene: 11. CDR1 is LGHNA, CDR2 YSLEER, per germline. Here the CDR3 DNA reads TGCGCCAGCTCCCACGGGAGGGCCGTCTCCGGGGAGCTGTTTTTT. It is translated as CASSHGRAVSGELFF.

CDR3 sequence: CASRPEGPYGYTF. In DNA form, the CDR3 reads TGTGCCAGTCGCCCGGAGGGGCCCTATGGCTACACCTTC. V gene TRBV19 combines with J gene TRBJ1-2, with D possibly being TRBD1 (5 bases). V was trimmed by 8 bases and J by 4 bases, leaving 14 bases between them. Looked up from germline, CDR1 is LNHDA and CDR2 is SQIVND (reference sequence). This CDR3 is 13 amino acids long. Combining the CDR3 with reference TRBV19 and TRBJ1-2 gives the whole variable domain DGGITQSPKYLFRKEGQNVTLSCEQNLNHDAMYWYRQDPGQGLRLIYYSQIVNDFQKGDIAEGYSVSREKKESFPLTVTSAQKNPTAFYLCASRPEGPYGYTFGSGTRLTVV.

V gene TRBV27 combines with J gene TRBJ2-3; 10 nucleotides match TRBD2. Germline CDR1 is MNHEY and CDR2 is SMNVEV (reference sequence). CDR3 length equals 21 residues. The trim removed 4 bases at V and 0 bases at J, leaving 19 bases unmatched. In DNA, the CDR3 is TGTGCCAGCAGTTCTCAGACGGCTCTGTATACTAGCGGGGCTAGCACAGATACGCAGTATTTT. It translates to CASSSQTALYTSGASTDTQYF.